Below, one TCR beta chain is given with its context. The antigen remains undetermined. Clones were read by immunoSEQ multiplex PCR, and TCRdb kept only the in-frame ones, dropping some. Of about 150,000 clones in the sample, around 88% were seen once. The sample belongs to a study of T cell responses to AZD1222 COVID-19 vaccine. Study background: Pooled together were second doses at about 4 or about 12 weeks. The study's findings and limits: It should be noted that donors were predominantly white British and more often female, and clonal diversity was possibly underestimated.

V dropped 9 bases and J dropped 4 bases, with 21 bases sitting between them. Germline assignment: CDR1 LNHDA and CDR2 SQIVND (reference sequence). The CDR3 spans 15 residues. Sequenced here: peripheral blood, sampled on day 0 of AZD1222 vaccination. The chain uses TRBV19 and TRBJ1-2; D gene uncertain. This receptor was taken from an adult in good health. CDR3 DNA sequence: TGTGCCAGCGACCTAGGAGGCAGCGCCCGCTATGGCTACACCTTC. Translation gives CASDLGGSARYGYTF.